The 30 T cell receptor beta chains listed next were all sequenced from one sample in a study of cytomegalovirus exposure and HLA in healthy donors. PCR employed 60 Vbeta and 13 Jbeta primers. Using immunoSEQ multiplex PCR, the repertoire was profiled, and TCRdb retains in-frame clones only, with some absent. The sample holds 100,000 to 150,000 clones, under 20% seen once. Sample: PBMCs. These receptors were collected from a female donor in good health and CMV-seropositive.

This clone was counted only a few times. The chain couples TRBV15 to TRBJ2-3, with 10 bases identical to TRBD1. The CDR3 length is 16 residues. J was trimmed by 4 bases and V by 3 bases; bases with no gene match: 7. The germline CDR1 and CDR2 sequences are LNHNV and YYDKDF (reference sequence). The DNA for the CDR3 is TGTGCCACCAGCAGCACCCGGGGACAGGGGTCAGATACGCAGTATTTT. It encodes CATSSTRGQGSDTQYF.

This clone was seen a few times. CDR3 coding DNA: TGTGCCAGCGGTGGGAGTTACACAGATACGCAGTATTTT. Translation gives CASGGSYTDTQYF. V usage is TRBV9 and J usage is TRBJ2-3; D may be TRBD2 (5 bases). V lost 7 bases and J 2 bases, leaving 11 bases between the germline ends. The germline V gene has CDR1 SGDLS and CDR2 YYNGEE. This CDR3 spans 13 amino acids.

The genes are TRBV29-1 and TRBJ2-2; 10 nucleotides agree with TRBD1. The length of the CDR3 is 13 residues. The V gene end was trimmed by 6 bases and the J gene end by 5 bases; junction bases not matched to a gene: 3. Germline V CDR1 and CDR2: SQVTM, ANQGSEA. CDR3 loop: CSVGTGVTGELFF. The CDR3 DNA sequence: TGCAGCGTGGGGACAGGGGTTACCGGGGAGCTGTTTTTT.

The CDR3 sequence is CASSQDPRGLDYGYTF. In nucleotides, the CDR3 is TGCGCCAGCAGCCAAGATCCCAGGGGCCTCGACTATGGCTACACCTTC. This sequence joins TRBV4-3 and TRBJ1-2; D perhaps matches TRBD1 (6 bases). V was cut by 0 bases and J by 3 bases, with 14 bases left in between. CDR1 LGHNA and CDR2 YSLEER come from the germline V gene. This CDR3 spans 16 amino acids.

This clone came up a few times. This sequence joins TRBV4-2 and TRBJ1-2; a weak D match, TRBD1 (6 bases). The V gene lost 1 base and the J gene lost 1 base, with 10 bases spanning the gap. CDR1 LGHNA and CDR2 YNFKEQ come from the germline V gene. The CDR3 runs to 15 residues. The CDR3 sequence is CASSQGTAINYGYTF. The CDR3, as DNA: TGTGCCAGCAGCCAAGGGACAGCCATTAACTATGGCTACACCTTC.

V usage is TRBV28 and J usage is TRBJ2-3; 9 nucleotides line up with TRBD2. The germline CDR1 and CDR2 sequences are MDHEN and SYDVKM. V trimming: 2 bases; J trimming: 2 bases; junction bases outside the gene matches: 2. This CDR3 has 15 amino acids. The CDR3 region has the DNA TGTGCCAGCAGTTTACCTAGCGGGATCACAGATACGCAGTATTTT. Amino acid sequence: CASSLPSGITDTQYF.

The gene calls are TRBV7-3 and TRBJ1-2; maybe TRBD1 (5 bases). From germline, CDR1 is SGHTA and CDR2 FQGTGA. There are 13 residues in the CDR3. V dropped 1 base and J dropped 10 bases, with 13 bases sitting between them. CDR3 protein: CASSLIQGQPYTF. The CDR3 DNA follows: TGTGCCAGCAGCTTAATCCAAGGACAACCCTACACCTTC.

This chain joins TRBV9 and TRBJ2-2, with 7 bases fitting TRBD2. CDR1 is SGDLS, CDR2 YYNGEE, per germline. This CDR3 spans 15 amino acids. V lost 4 bases, J lost 4 bases, and 7 bases stayed unmatched. The CDR3 nucleotides read TGTGCCAGCAGCCCCTCGGGACTATTCACCGGGGAGCTGTTTTTT. Translating it yields CASSPSGLFTGELFF.

A few counts support this clone. The chain has TRBV5-1 and TRBJ2-1, with 8 bases identical to TRBD2. The CDR3 sequence is 15 residues long. V lost 5 bases and J lost 7; bases outside the gene matches: 11. CDR1 SGHRS and CDR2 YFSETQ come from the germline V gene. CDR3 amino acids: CASRQTGGAGNEQFF. DNA of the CDR3: TGCGCCAGCAGACAGACCGGGGGGGCCGGAAATGAGCAGTTCTTC.

This chain connects TRBV7-9 to TRBJ2-7, with 9 nucleotides matching TRBD1. Germline assignment: CDR1 SEHNR and CDR2 FQNEAQ (reference sequence). V was clipped by 1 base and J by 0 bases; unmatched bases: 7. The CDR3 consists of 17 residues. The CDR3 DNA follows: TGTGCCAGCAGCTTAGTTTTAGGGGACAGGGCCTCCTACGAGCAGTACTTC. This sequence encodes CASSLVLGDRASYEQYF.

This clone has only a few counts. The V and J genes are TRBV18 and TRBJ2-1, with D possibly matching TRBD2 (6 bases). The CDR3 has 17 amino acids. Germline assignment: CDR1 KGHSH and CDR2 LQKENI. V lost 3 bases and J 4 bases, leaving 19 bases between the germline ends. The CDR3 spells CASSPRPRAGTYNEQFF. CDR3 in DNA: TGTGCCAGCTCACCGCGCCCCCGGGCGGGGACTTACAATGAGCAGTTCTTC.

The CDR3: CASSRLGTMAYEQYF. CDR3 bases: TGTGCCAGCAGCCGTCTCGGGACAATGGCCTACGAGCAGTACTTC. The chain carries TRBV28 and TRBJ2-7; a weak D match, TRBD1 (6 bases). Germline-derived CDR1 and CDR2 are MDHEN and SYDVKM. The length of the CDR3 is 15 residues. V lost 6 bases, J lost 2 bases, and 17 bases lay in between.

The CDR3 coding sequence is TGTGCCTCCAACAGGAATTCACCCCTCCACTTT. This encodes CASNRNSPLHF. V and J are TRBV30 and TRBJ1-6, with D possibly being TRBD1 (5 bases). Germline values: CDR1 GTSNPN, CDR2 SVGIG (reference sequence). V was trimmed by 7 bases and J by 7 bases, leaving 8 bases between them. This CDR3 comprises 11 residues.

This clone was detected a few times. This chain connects TRBV2 to TRBJ2-7; D gene unclear. V lost 3 bases and J 5 bases, leaving 8 bases between the germline ends. This CDR3 region has 12 residues. Germline V gene data show CDR1 as SNHLY and CDR2 as FYNNEI. CDR3 amino acids: CASSEGPHEQYF. The CDR3 bases are TGTGCCAGCAGTGAGGGCCCCCACGAGCAGTACTTC.

This clone was counted a few times. The chain couples TRBV7-2 to TRBJ1-4; D not certain. This CDR3 region has 14 residues. Germline assignment: CDR1 SGHTA and CDR2 FQGNSA. V was pared by 3 bases and J by 4 bases, with 9 bases between. The CDR3 region has the DNA TGTGCCAGCAGCTTGGCGGGTATTAATGAAAAACTGTTTTTT. It translates to CASSLAGINEKLFF.

The rearrangement uses TRBV2 and TRBJ2-3; 9 nucleotides line up with TRBD2. With V trimmed by 5 bases and J by 2 bases, 8 bases remained unmatched. The CDR3 totals 16 residues. Germline assignment: CDR1 SNHLY and CDR2 FYNNEI. This CDR3 is CASSRLAGDLTDTQYF. CDR3 in DNA: TGTGCCAGCAGTCGTTTAGCGGGGGACCTCACAGATACGCAGTATTTT.

The chain links TRBV19 to TRBJ2-5; 9 positions agree with TRBD1. The CDR3 consists of 14 residues. Trimming removed 3 bases from V and 7 bases from J; junction bases left unmatched: 6. CDR1 is LNHDA and CDR2 is SQIVND in the germline V gene (reference sequence). The CDR3 loop reads CASSMGQGFATQYF. For the CDR3, the DNA is TGTGCCAGTAGTATGGGACAGGGTTTCGCGACCCAGTACTTC.

This clone has a handful of counts. The chain carries TRBV30 and TRBJ2-5; TRBD2 agrees at 10 bases. J lost 7 bases, V lost 3 bases, and 8 bases had no gene match. Germline CDR1 GTSNPN, CDR2 SVGIG (reference sequence). The CDR3 extends over 14 amino acids. The CDR3 region is CAWSFGLAERTQYF. The CDR3 DNA is TGTGCCTGGAGCTTCGGACTAGCGGAGAGGACCCAGTACTTC.

This clone turned up a few times. The V call is TRBV6-5, the J call TRBJ2-7; 9 bases are a match to TRBD2. The germline CDR1 and CDR2 sequences are MNHEY and SVGAGI. Trimming removed 6 bases from V and 2 bases from J; junction bases left unmatched: 5. The CDR3 has 14 residues. This chain's CDR3 is CASREIAGAYEQYF. For the CDR3, the DNA is TGTGCCAGCAGAGAGATAGCGGGAGCCTACGAGCAGTACTTC.

This clone was counted a few times. The V call is TRBV19, the J call TRBJ2-3; TRBD2 is a possible D gene (6 bases). V was cut by 3 bases and J by 1 base, with 8 bases left in between. CDR1 is LNHDA and CDR2 is SQIVND in the germline V gene (reference sequence). The CDR3 contains 14 residues. The CDR3 loop is CASSISGGTDTQYF. The CDR3 region has the DNA TGTGCCAGTAGTATTAGCGGTGGCACAGATACGCAGTATTTT.

CDR3 DNA: TGTGCCAGCAGCGCTACAGGGACGGTAGAGACCCAGTACTTC. It specifies CASSATGTVETQYF. The rearrangement links TRBV9 to TRBJ2-5; weak D call: TRBD1 (6 bases). V lost 3 bases to trimming and J lost 4 bases, with 13 bases between them. The CDR3 is 14 amino acids. Germline CDR1 SGDLS, CDR2 YYNGEE.

The chain uses TRBV29-1 and TRBJ2-5; tentatively, D is TRBD1 (5 bases). The ends were cut back, 4 bases at V and 4 bases at J, with 13 bases in the middle. CDR1 and CDR2 (germline): SQVTM, ANQGSEA. This CDR3 region has 13 residues. The CDR3 protein is CSVGFQGLETQYF. The CDR3 nucleotides are TGCAGCGTTGGGTTTCAGGGCTTAGAGACCCAGTACTTC.

This clone was found a few times. V is TRBV11-2 and J is TRBJ2-5; 9 bases fit TRBD2. The CDR3 is made up of 18 amino acids. Unmatched junction bases numbered 11, after V lost 1 base and J lost 2 bases. Germline values: CDR1 SGHAT, CDR2 FQNNGV. CDR3 sequence reads: CASSLAILVAGDQETQYF. DNA for the CDR3: TGTGCCAGCAGCTTAGCCATTCTTGTAGCGGGGGATCAAGAGACCCAGTACTTC.

The chain has TRBV7-6 and TRBJ2-3, with 10 bases lining up with TRBD1. J was trimmed by 4 bases and V by 5 bases; bases with no gene match: 15. From germline, CDR1 is SGHVS and CDR2 FNYEAQ. The CDR3 is made up of 18 amino acids. The CDR3 here is CASSRYPAGTGVSDTQYF. The CDR3 DNA is TGTGCCAGCAGCAGATATCCAGCCGGGACAGGGGTCTCAGATACGCAGTATTTT.

The rearrangement joins TRBV30 to TRBJ1-3; D not resolved. V was clipped by 1 base and J by 4 bases, with 8 bases between them. The CDR3 has 13 amino acids. CDR1 is GTSNPN, CDR2 SVGIG, per germline (reference sequence). The CDR3 loop reads CAWSGLVGNTIYF. The CDR3 nucleotides are TGTGCCTGGAGTGGCTTAGTCGGAAACACCATATATTTT. Supplemented by reference TRBV30 and TRBJ1-3, the full variable domain reads SQTIHQWPATLVQPVGSPLSLECTVEGTSNPNLYWYRQAAGRGLQLLFYSVGIGQISSEVPQNLSASRPQDRQFILSSKKLLLSDSGFYLCAWSGLVGNTIYFGEGSWLTVV.

The J gene is TRBJ2-1, the V gene TRBV20-1; no firm D call. The CDR3 consists of 10 residues. Trimming shortened V by 3 bases and J by 6 bases, and 3 bases separated the two germline ends. Germline V gene lookup returns CDR1 DFQATT and CDR2 SNEGSKA (reference sequence). The CDR3 nucleotides are TGCAGTGCTAGTAGCAATGAGCAGTTCTTC. Residues: CSASSNEQFF.

This clone was detected a few times. The V call is TRBV27, the J call TRBJ1-5; D unclear. The CDR3 has 15 amino acids. Germline loops: CDR1 MNHEY, CDR2 SMNVEV (reference sequence). Trimming removed 5 bases from V and 0 bases from J, with 11 bases in between. The CDR3 here is CASSQQISSNQPQHF. The CDR3 bases are TGTGCCAGCAGTCAACAAATAAGTAGCAATCAGCCCCAGCATTTT.

The rearrangement links TRBV27 to TRBJ2-7; D is unclear. The V gene lost 5 bases and the J gene lost 0 bases, with 5 bases spanning the gap. There are 12 residues in the CDR3. The germline V gene encodes CDR1 MNHEY and CDR2 SMNVEV (reference sequence). CDR3 sequence: CASSLSSYEQYF. The CDR3 nucleotides read TGTGCCAGCAGTCTAAGCTCCTACGAGCAGTACTTC.

V is TRBV4-1 and J is TRBJ1-4; weak D call: TRBD1 (5 bases). V was trimmed by 5 bases and J by 8 bases, leaving 15 bases between them. The CDR3 spans 14 residues. Per germline, CDR1 MGHRA and CDR2 YSYEKL. The CDR3 loop reads CASSLFGAREKLFF. CDR3 bases: TGCGCCAGCAGCTTATTTGGGGCGAGGGAAAAACTGTTTTTT.

There are a few counts of this clone. The chain recombines TRBV7-2 with TRBJ1-3; D is unresolved. V lost 2 bases and J 2 bases, leaving 13 bases between the germline ends. This CDR3 spans 16 amino acids. Per germline, CDR1 SGHTA and CDR2 FQGNSA. Written as DNA, the CDR3 is TGTGCCAGCAGCTTATTGTTTCGGGGAACTGGAAACACCATATATTTT. Its translation: CASSLLFRGTGNTIYF.